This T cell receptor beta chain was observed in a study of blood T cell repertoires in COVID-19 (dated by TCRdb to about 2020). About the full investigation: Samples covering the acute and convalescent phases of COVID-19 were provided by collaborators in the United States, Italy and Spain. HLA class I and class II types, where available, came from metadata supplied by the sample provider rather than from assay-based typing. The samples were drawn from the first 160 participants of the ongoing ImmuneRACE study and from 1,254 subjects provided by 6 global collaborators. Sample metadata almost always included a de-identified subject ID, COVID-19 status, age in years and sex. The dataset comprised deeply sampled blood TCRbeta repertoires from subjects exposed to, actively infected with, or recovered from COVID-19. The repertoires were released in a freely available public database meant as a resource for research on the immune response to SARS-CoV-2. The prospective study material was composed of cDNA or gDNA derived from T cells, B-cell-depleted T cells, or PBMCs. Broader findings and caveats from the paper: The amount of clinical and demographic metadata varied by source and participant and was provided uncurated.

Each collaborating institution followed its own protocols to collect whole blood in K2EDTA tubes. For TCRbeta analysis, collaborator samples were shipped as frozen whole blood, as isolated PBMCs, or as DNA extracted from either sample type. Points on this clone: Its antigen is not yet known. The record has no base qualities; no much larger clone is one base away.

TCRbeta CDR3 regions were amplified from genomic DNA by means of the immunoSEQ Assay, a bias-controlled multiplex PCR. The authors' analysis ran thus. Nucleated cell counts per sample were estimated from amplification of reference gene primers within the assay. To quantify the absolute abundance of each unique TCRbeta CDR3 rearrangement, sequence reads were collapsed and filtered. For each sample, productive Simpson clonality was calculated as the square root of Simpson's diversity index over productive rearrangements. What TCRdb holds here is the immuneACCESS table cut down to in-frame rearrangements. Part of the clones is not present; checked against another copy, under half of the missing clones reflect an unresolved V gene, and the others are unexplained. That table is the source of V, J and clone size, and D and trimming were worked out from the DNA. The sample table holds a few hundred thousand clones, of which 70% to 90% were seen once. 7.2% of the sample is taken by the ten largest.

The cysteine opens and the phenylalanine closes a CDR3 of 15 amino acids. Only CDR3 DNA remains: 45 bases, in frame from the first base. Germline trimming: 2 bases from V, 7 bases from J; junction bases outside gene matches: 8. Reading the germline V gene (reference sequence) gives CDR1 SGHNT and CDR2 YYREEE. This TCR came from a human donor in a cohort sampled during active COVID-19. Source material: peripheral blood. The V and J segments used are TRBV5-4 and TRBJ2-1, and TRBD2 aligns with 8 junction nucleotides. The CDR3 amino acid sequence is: CASSFDRGGRNEQFF. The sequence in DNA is TGTGCCAGCAGCTTCGACCGGGGGGGCCGGAATGAGCAGTTCTTC.